A selection of T cell receptor beta chains follows, all from one sample in a study of regulatory T cells in long-lasting Graves disease. From the multiplex PCR reads, TCRdb called clonotypes with MiXCR, one entry per CDR3 protein. This table holds roughly 610,000 distinct CDR3 sequences, approximately 15% found once. These same records also appear under a second study, on T cells in Graves' hyperthyroidism and ophthalmopathy.

This specimen was peripheral blood mononuclear cells (PBMCs), taken at new diagnosis, from a patient treated with antithyroid drugs. Every receptor here comes from a woman in her 30s with Graves disease. Each CDR3 is given with its conserved first and last residue. D genes are given only for firm matches.

TRBJ1-2	-	TRBV30	CAWKVFSGAGYGYTF
TRBJ1-5	-	TRBV12-3/TRBV12-4	CASKNSNQPQHF
TRBJ2-7	-	TRBV11-2	CASSLFGALREQYF
TRBJ2-3	TRBD1	TRBV6-5	CASSFAPGQGPYF
TRBJ2-7	TRBD2	TRBV20-1	CSARTSGSGQYF
TRBJ2-5	-	TRBV29-1	CSVVVRVEETQYF
TRBJ1-5	-	TRBV20-1	CGATVPPQPQHF
TRBJ2-3	TRBD2	TRBV5-1	CASRLSGRGPEAQYF
TRBJ2-7	-	TRBV20-1	CSAGRNLGREQYF
TRBJ2-1	TRBD2	TRBV2	CASQRELHNEQFF
TRBJ2-7	-	TRBV28	CASSQATTEAYEQYF
TRBJ1-2	-	TRBV12-3/TRBV12-4	CASSLSLQSRGYTF
TRBJ2-7	-	TRBV19	CASSTTGIEQYF
TRBJ2-6	-	TRBV27	CASSPALGANVLTF
TRBJ2-5	-	TRBV7-2	CASSLVGLVETQYF
TRBJ1-2	-	TRBV14	CASSRDLQSNPFF
TRBJ2-1	-	TRBV7-8	CASSTRWGKGNNEQFF
TRBJ1-5	-	TRBV19	CASSIAGPDPQHF
TRBJ2-1	-	TRBV20-1	CSAQEGLRNEQFF
TRBJ1-5	-	TRBV2	CASGGGQRPQHF
TRBJ2-1	-	TRBV19	CASSIKTGRNEQFF
TRBJ2-3	-	TRBV7-9	CASSYPRASTDTQYF
TRBJ2-7	TRBD2	TRBV20-1	CSALAGGVSYEQYF
TRBJ1-5	-	TRBV12-3/TRBV12-4	CASSRTGGLGNQPQHF
TRBJ2-2	TRBD2	TRBV20-1	CSARGGSITGELFF
TRBJ2-7	-	TRBV5-5	CASSLWSVLQGEQYF
TRBJ2-7	-	TRBV24-1	CATSDWASSEQYF